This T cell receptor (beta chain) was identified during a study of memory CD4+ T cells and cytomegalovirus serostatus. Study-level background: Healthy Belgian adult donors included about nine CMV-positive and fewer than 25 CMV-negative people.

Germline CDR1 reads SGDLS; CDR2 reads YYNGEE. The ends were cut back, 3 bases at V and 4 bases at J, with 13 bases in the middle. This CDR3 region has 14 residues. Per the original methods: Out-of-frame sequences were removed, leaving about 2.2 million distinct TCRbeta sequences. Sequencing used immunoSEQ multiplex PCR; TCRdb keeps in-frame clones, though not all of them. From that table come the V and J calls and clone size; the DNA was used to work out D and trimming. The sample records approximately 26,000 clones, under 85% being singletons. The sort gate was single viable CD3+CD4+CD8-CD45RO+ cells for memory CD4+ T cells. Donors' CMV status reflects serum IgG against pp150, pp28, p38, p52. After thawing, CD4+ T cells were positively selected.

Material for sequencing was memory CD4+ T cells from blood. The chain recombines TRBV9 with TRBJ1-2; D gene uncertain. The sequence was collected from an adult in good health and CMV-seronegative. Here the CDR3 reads CASSEGMGSYGYTF. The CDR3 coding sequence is TGTGCCAGCAGCGAAGGGATGGGTAGCTATGGCTACACCTTC.